The present TCR beta chain was sequenced within a study of blood T cells in healthy people across ages. CDR1 and CDR2 from the germline V gene are SGHRS and YFSETQ. The CDR3 extends over 13 amino acids. J was trimmed by 15 bases and V by 3 bases; bases with no gene match: 11. Then a second PCR, running roughly 7 to 11 cycles, was carried out with a sample-barcoded 5' primer and a J-beta primer mix. From the 5' RACE reads, TCRdb called clonotypes with MiXCR, one entry per CDR3 protein. The profile covers 850,000 or so distinct CDR3 sequences, with under 30% appearing a single time and 15% to 20% taken by the ten largest. This clonotype occurred many times.

Source material: blood. V usage is TRBV5-1 and J usage is TRBJ2-1, with 8 bases identical to TRBD1. The TCR was taken from an elderly woman in good health. Here the CDR3 reads CASSWSEGQGLFF. CDR3 DNA: TGCGCCAGCAGCTGGAGTGAAGGACAGGGTCTGTTCTTC. The entire variable domain, with the rest obtained from reference TRBV5-1 and TRBJ2-1, is as follows: KAGVTQTPRYLIKTRGQQVTLSCSPISGHRSVSWYQQTPGQGLQFLFEYFSETQRNKGNFPGRFSGRQFSNSRSEMNVSTLELGDSALYLCASSWSEGQGLFFGPGTRLTVL.